This T cell receptor (beta chain) emerged from a study of vaccination and CD4 T cells after COVID-19. The junction had 16 bases not matched to a gene; V was cut back by 4 bases and J by 2 bases. The germline V gene encodes CDR1 MRHNA and CDR2 SNTAGT. There are 19 residues in the CDR3. Documented treatment: 10-day PBMC culture with coronavirus spike peptide pools or control peptides (ViraFEST assay). This clonotype was observed a handful of times. The antigen is undetermined. At the Johns Hopkins FTIC core, DNA taken from cultured CD4+ T cells was sequenced by way of the Oncomine TCR Beta short-read assay. MiXCR, applied by TCRdb to the PCR reads, yields one record per CDR3 protein. The profile shows about 13,000 distinct CDR3 sequences, roughly 30% of them singletons.

This clonotype was obtained from a human donor who had recovered from COVID-19. The specimen comprised CD4+ T cells from blood, cultured in vitro, sampled after SARS-CoV-2 vaccination. The rearrangement uses TRBV6-4 and TRBJ2-3; 9 bases map to TRBD2. The CDR3 sequence: CASSVSPTTSGSDTDTQYF. DNA of the CDR3: TGTGCCAGCAGTGTTTCCCCCACGACTAGCGGTTCAGACACAGATACGCAGTATTTT.